The present TCR beta chain was sequenced within a study of a mutant IDH1 vaccine in newly diagnosed glioma. In the case of this clone: No antigen is known for it.

Method: immunoSEQ multiplex PCR; TCRdb's copy keeps in-frame clones and lacks some. The sample contains about 94,000 clones, roughly 90% of which appear only once. Time point given: week 47, end of study. Each vaccine dose was 300 ug of mutant IDH1 20-mer peptide, with topical imiquimod. Germline CDR1 SGHDT, CDR2 YYEEEE. V shed 3 bases and J shed 6 bases, with 10 bases lying between them. CDR3 length: 14 amino acids. The TCR was taken from a woman in her forties or fifties with glioma. This specimen consisted of PBMCs, obtained from a glioma patient whose treatment included an IDH1 peptide vaccine. The chain couples TRBV5-6 to TRBJ1-6, with D possibly being TRBD1 (5 bases). CDR3 DNA sequence: TGTGCCAGCAGCTCCCGACAGTCTAATTCACCCCTCCACTTT. Its protein is CASSSRQSNSPLHF.